This TCR beta chain derives from a study of blood T cells in healthy people across ages. The V gene's germline CDR1 is SGHTA and CDR2 FQGNSA. The CDR3 has 15 residues. The V and J ends lost 3 bases and 3 bases, in that order; junction bases with no gene match: 8. This clonotype came up a few times. Then a second PCR, running roughly 7 to 11 cycles, was carried out with a sample-barcoded 5' primer and a J-beta primer mix. TCRdb re-called the 5' RACE reads with MiXCR, one entry per CDR3 protein. Of 540,000 or so distinct CDR3 sequences listed, under 30% were seen once; the top ten hold 8.7%. This same sample was also taken into another study, of T cells of mothers and their children. Per that paper: The output of TCR recombination is shaped by thymic selection similarly in related and unrelated pairs.

The gene calls are TRBV7-2 and TRBJ2-7, with 7 nucleotides matching TRBD1. The source material was blood. This clonotype was obtained from a boy younger than 18 in good health. The CDR3 reads CASSLVFYRGYEQYF. The CDR3 region has the DNA TGTGCCAGCAGCTTGGTGTTCTACAGGGGCTACGAGCAGTACTTC. Using reference TRBV7-2 and TRBJ2-7 for the parts outside the CDR3, the full variable domain is GAGVSQSPSNKVTEKGKDVELRCDPISGHTALYWYRQSLGQGLEFLIYFQGNSAPDKSGLPSDRFSAERTGGSVSTLTIQRTQQEDSAVYLCASSLVFYRGYEQYFGPGTRLTVT.